This entry lists 5 T cell receptor beta chains sequenced from one sample in a study of blood T cell repertoires in COVID-19. Clones were read by immunoSEQ multiplex PCR, and TCRdb kept only the in-frame ones, dropping some. The top ten hold 15% to 20% of the sample, which has some 80,000 clones, 86% seen once. The sequencing input was peripheral blood. Receptors originate from a human donor in a cohort sampled during active COVID-19.

This clone was detected only once. The rearrangement joins TRBV5-1 to TRBJ2-5; 7 bases align to TRBD2. The CDR3 length is 17 residues. Losses at the gene ends were 0 bases for V and 4 bases for J; bases not matched to a gene: 12. Germline loops: CDR1 SGHRS, CDR2 YFSETQ. The CDR3 protein is CASSLEGGGSEGETQYF. The CDR3 DNA is TGCGCCAGCAGCTTGGAAGGCGGGGGTTCCGAAGGAGAGACCCAGTACTTC.

The chain links TRBV11-2 to TRBJ1-3; D is uncertain. Trimming removed 3 bases at V and 0 bases at J, with 12 bases between. Germline assignment: CDR1 SGHAT and CDR2 FQNNGV. The length of the CDR3 is 16 residues. The CDR3 loop reads CASSFSRLSSGNTIYF. As DNA, the CDR3 is TGTGCCAGCAGCTTCAGTCGTTTAAGCTCTGGAAACACCATATATTTT. Using reference TRBV11-2 and TRBJ1-3 for the parts outside the CDR3, the full variable domain is EAGVAQSPRYKIIEKRQSVAFWCNPISGHATLYWYQQILGQGPKLLIQFQNNGVVDDSQLPKDRFSAERLKGVDSTLKIQPAKLEDSAVYLCASSFSRLSSGNTIYFGEGSWLTVV.

The chain is built from TRBV19 and TRBJ2-7, with 8 positions matching TRBD1. Germline V gene sequence: CDR1 LNHDA, CDR2 SQIVND (reference sequence). The CDR3 extends over 16 amino acids. V lost 4 bases and J lost 5; bases outside the gene matches: 13. The CDR3 region is CASSNRGGQGGDEQYF. The CDR3 nucleotides are TGTGCCAGTAGTAACAGGGGCGGACAGGGAGGTGACGAGCAGTACTTC.

V gene TRBV28 combines with J gene TRBJ1-2, with a tentative D call TRBD1 (6 bases). V was pared by 7 bases and J by 4 bases, with 19 bases between. The CDR3 loop spans 15 amino acids. Germline values: CDR1 MDHEN, CDR2 SYDVKM. CDR3 sequence (DNA): TGTGCCAGCACCCCATGGAAACAGGGCCCCTATGGCTACACCTTC. This sequence encodes CASTPWKQGPYGYTF.

This rearrangement joins TRBV10-3 to TRBJ2-7; the match to TRBD1 covers 11 bases. Germline V CDR1 and CDR2: ENHRY, SYGVKD. The CDR3 has 13 residues. V gave up 5 bases and J gave up 9 bases; unmatched junction bases: 6. The CDR3 reads CAISRTGGEWQYF. The CDR3 nucleotides are TGTGCCATCAGTAGGACAGGGGGCGAGTGGCAGTACTTC.